This entry features one T cell receptor beta chain sequence. This specimen belongs to a study of blood T cell repertoires in COVID-19. Study context: From T cells, B-cell-depleted T cells, or PBMCs came the material, which was cDNA or gDNA.

Libraries were prepared by immunoSEQ multiplex PCR; TCRdb keeps only in-frame clonotypes and omits some of them. The sample lists 250,000 to 400,000 clones; around 88% were seen once. This CDR3 has 10 amino acids. V shed 5 bases and J shed 4 bases, with 4 bases lying between them. The germline gives CDR1 SGDLS, CDR2 YYNGEE. Sequencing was done on a sample of peripheral blood. This clonotype was obtained from a woman in her thirties with COVID-19, enrolled during active disease. The genes are TRBV9 and TRBJ2-7, with D uncertain. CDR3 in DNA: TGTGCCAGCAGTTCTTACGAGCAGTACGTC. It encodes CASSSYEQYV.